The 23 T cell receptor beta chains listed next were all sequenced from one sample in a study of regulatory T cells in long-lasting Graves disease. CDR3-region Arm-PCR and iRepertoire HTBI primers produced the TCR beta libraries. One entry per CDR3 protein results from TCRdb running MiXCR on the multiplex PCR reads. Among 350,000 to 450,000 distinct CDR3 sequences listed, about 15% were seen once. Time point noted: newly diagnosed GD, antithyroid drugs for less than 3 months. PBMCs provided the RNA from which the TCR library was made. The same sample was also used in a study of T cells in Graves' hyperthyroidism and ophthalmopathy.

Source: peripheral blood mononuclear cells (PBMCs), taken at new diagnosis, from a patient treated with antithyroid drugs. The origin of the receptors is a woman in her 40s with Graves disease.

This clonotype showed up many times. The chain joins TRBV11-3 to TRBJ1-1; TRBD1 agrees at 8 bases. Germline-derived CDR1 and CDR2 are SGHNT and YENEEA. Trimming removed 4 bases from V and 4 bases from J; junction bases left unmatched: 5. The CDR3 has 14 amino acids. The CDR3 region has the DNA TGTGCCAGCAGCTACGACAGGGGTGGCACTGAAGCTTTCTTT. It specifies CASSYDRGGTEAFF.

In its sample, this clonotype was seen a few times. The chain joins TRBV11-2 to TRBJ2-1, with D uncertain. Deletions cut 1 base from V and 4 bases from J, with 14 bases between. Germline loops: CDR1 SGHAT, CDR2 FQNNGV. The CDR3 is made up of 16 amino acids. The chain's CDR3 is CASSLAPGMLYNEQFF. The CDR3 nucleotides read TGTGCCAGCAGCTTAGCCCCAGGAATGTTGTACAATGAGCAGTTCTTC.

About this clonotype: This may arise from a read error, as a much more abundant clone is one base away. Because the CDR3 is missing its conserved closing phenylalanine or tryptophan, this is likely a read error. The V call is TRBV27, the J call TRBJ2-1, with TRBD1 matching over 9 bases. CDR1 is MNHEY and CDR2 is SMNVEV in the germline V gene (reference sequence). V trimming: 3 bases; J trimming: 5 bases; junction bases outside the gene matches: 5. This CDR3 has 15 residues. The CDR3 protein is CASSFGTGTHNEQFS. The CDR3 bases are TGTGCCAGCAGTTTCGGGACAGGGACCCACAATGAGCAGTTCTCC.

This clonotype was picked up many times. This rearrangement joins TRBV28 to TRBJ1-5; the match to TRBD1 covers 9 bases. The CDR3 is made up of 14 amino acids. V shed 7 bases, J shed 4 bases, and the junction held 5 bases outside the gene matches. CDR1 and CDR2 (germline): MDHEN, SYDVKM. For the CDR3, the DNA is TGTGCCAGCAACAAGGGACAGGGTAATCAGCCCCAGCATTTT. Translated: CASNKGQGNQPQHF.

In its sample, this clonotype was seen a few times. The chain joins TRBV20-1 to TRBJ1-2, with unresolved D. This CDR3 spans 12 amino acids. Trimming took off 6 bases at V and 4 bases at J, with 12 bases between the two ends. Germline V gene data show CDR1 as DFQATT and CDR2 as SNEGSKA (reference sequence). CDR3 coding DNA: TGCAGTGCCACTGGTTCGAGCTATGGCTACACCTTC. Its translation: CSATGSSYGYTF.

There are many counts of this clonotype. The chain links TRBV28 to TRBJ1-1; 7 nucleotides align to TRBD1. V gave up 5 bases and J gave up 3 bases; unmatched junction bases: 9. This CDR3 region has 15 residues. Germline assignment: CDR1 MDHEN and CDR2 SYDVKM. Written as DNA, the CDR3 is TGTGCCAGCAGTCCTAAATCACAGGGGTACACTGAAGCTTTCTTT. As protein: CASSPKSQGYTEAFF.

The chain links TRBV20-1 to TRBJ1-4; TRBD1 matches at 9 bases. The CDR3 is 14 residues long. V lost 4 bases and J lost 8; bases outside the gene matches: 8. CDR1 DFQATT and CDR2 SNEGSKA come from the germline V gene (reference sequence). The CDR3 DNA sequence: TGCAGTGCTAACAGGGGGCACAGGAGCGAAAAACTGTTTTTT. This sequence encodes CSANRGHRSEKLFF.

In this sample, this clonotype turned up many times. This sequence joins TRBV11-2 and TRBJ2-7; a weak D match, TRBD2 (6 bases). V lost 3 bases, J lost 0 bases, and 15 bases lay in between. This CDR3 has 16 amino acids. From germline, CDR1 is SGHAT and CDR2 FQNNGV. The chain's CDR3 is CASSLPIAESSYEQYF. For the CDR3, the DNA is TGTGCCAGCAGCTTGCCAATAGCGGAGAGCTCCTACGAGCAGTACTTC.

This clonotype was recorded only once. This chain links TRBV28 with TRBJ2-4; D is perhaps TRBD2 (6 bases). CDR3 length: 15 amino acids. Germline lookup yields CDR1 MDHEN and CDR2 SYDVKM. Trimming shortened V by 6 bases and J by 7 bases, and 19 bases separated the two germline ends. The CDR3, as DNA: TGTGCCAGCAGAGGCAGCGGGTGGTCGGGGAACATTCAGTACTTC. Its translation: CASRGSGWSGNIQYF.

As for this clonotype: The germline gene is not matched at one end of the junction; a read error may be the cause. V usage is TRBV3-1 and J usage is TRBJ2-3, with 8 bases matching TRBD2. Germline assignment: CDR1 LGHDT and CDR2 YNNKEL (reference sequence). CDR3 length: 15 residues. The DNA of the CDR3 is TGCGCCAGCAGCCAACTAGCGGAGGGGGGAGATACGCAGTATTTT. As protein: CASSQLAEGGDTQYF.

As DNA, the CDR3 is TGTGCCAGCAGCCTACGACAGGGGGGCCAGTACTTC. It is translated as CASSLRQGGQYF. The chain has TRBV6-2 or TRBV6-3 and TRBJ2-5; TRBD1 aligns across 9 bases. Trimming at V came to 6 bases and at J to 10 bases, leaving 6 bases not matched to a gene. From germline, CDR1 is MNHEY and CDR2 SVGEGT. The CDR3 sequence is 12 residues long.

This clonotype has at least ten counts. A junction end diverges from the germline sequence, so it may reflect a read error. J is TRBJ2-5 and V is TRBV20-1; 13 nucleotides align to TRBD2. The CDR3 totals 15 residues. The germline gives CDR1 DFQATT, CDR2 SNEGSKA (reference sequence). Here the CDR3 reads CSARGTSGNQETQYF. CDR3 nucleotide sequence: TGCAGTGCCAGAGGGACTAGCGGGAACCAAGAGACCCAGTACTTC.

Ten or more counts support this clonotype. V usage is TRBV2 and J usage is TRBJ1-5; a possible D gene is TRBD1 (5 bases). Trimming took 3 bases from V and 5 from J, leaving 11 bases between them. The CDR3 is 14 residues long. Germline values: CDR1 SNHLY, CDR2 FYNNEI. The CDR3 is CASSEGRGDQPQHF. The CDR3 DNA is TGTGCCAGCAGTGAGGGACGTGGGGATCAGCCCCAGCATTTT.

CDR3 region: CAIVGKSNEQYF. CDR3 coding DNA: TGTGCCATCGTGGGCAAGAGCAACGAGCAGTACTTC. The chain has TRBV7-9 and TRBJ2-7; D remains ambiguous. V shed 10 bases and J shed 5 bases, with 15 bases lying between them. The CDR3 extends over 12 amino acids. Germline-derived CDR1 and CDR2 are SEHNR and FQNEAQ (reference sequence).

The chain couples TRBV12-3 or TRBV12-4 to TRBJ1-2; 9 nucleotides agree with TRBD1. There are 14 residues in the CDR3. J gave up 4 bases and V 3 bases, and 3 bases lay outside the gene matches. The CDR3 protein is CASSFGTGSYGYTF. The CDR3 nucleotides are TGTGCCAGCAGTTTCGGGACAGGGTCCTATGGCTACACCTTC.

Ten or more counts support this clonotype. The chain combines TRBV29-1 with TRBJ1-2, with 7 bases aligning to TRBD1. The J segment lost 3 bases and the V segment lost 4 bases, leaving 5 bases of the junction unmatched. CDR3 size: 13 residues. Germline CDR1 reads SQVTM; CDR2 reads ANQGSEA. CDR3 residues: CSVGITGDYGYTF. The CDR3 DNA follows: TGCAGCGTTGGTATCACAGGGGACTATGGCTACACCTTC.

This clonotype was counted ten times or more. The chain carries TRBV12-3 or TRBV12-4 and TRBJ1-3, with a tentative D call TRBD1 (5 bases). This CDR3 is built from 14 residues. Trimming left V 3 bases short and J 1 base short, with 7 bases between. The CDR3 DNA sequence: TGTGCCAGCAGTTTCACAGGTTCTGGAAACACCATATATTTT. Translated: CASSFTGSGNTIYF.

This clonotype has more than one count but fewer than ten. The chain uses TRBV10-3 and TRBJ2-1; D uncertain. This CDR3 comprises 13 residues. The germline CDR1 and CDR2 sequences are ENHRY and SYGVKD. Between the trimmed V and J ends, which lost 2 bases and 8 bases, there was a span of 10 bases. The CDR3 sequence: CAISEPSMDEQFF. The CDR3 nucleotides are TGTGCCATCAGTGAGCCCTCCATGGATGAGCAGTTCTTC.

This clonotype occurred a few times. CDR3 loop: CASRPGTNTGELFF. The DNA of the CDR3 is TGTGCCAGCAGACCGGGGACGAACACCGGGGAGCTGTTTTTT. The V gene is TRBV12-3 or TRBV12-4, the J gene TRBJ2-2; weak D call: TRBD2 (5 bases). The CDR3 length is 14 residues. Trimming removed 6 bases at V and 0 bases at J, with 8 bases between.

DNA for the CDR3: TGTGCCAGTAGTATAGGCCATGGGGAGCTGTTTTTT. It codes for CASSIGHGELFF. This chain joins TRBV19 and TRBJ2-2, with D unclear. This CDR3 has 12 amino acids. Between the trimmed V and J ends, which lost 1 base and 8 bases, there was a span of 5 bases. CDR1 and CDR2 (germline): LNHDA, SQIVND (reference sequence).

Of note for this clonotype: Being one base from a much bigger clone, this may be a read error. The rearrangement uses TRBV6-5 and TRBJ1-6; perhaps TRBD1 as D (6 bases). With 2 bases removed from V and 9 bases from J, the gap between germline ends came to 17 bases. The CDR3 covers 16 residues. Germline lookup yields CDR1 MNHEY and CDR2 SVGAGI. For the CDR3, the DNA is TGTGCCAGCAGTTACAAGAGTGGGACAAGGAGTTCACCCCTCCACTTT. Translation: CASSYKSGTRSSPLHF.

Here the CDR3 DNA reads TGTGCCAGCAGCTCACGGGACAGGAGCCGGGAGACCCAGTACTTC. Translated, it gives CASSSRDRSRETQYF. The genes are TRBV5-4 and TRBJ2-5; 8 bases are a match to TRBD1. Germline CDR1 reads SGHNT; CDR2 reads YYREEE (reference sequence). V shed 3 bases, J shed 5 bases, and the junction held 9 bases outside the gene matches. The CDR3 extends over 15 amino acids.

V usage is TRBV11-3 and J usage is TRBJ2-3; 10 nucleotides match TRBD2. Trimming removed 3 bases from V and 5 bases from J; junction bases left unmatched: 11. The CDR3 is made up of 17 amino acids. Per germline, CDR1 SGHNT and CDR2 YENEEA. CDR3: CASSFEAGGPLGDTQYF. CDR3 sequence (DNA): TGTGCCAGCAGCTTCGAAGCGGGAGGGCCCTTGGGAGATACGCAGTATTTT.